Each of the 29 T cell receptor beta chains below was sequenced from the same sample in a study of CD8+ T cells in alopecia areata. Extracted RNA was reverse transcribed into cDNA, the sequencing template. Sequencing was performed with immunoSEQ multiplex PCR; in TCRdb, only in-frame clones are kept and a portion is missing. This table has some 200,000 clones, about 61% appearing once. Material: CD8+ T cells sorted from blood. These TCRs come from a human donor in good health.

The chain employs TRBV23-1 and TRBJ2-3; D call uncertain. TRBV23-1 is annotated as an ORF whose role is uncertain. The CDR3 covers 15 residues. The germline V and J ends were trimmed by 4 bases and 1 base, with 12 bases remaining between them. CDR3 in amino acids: CASSLRRQGTDTQYF. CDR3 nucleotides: TGCGCCAGCAGTCTGCGCAGGCAAGGCACAGATACGCAGTATTTT.

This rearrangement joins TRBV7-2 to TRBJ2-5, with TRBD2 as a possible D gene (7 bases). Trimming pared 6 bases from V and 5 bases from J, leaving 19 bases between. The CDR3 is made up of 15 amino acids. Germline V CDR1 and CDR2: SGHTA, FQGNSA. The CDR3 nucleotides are TGTGCCAGCAGACCCTCTAGCGCGGGGGCGGAGACCCAGTACTTC. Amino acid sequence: CASRPSSAGAETQYF. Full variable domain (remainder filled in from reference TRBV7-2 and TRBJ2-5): GAGVSQSPSNKVTEKGKDVELRCDPISGHTALYWYRQSLGQGLEFLIYFQGNSAPDKSGLPSDRFSAERTGGSVSTLTIQRTQQEDSAVYLCASRPSSAGAETQYFGPGTRLLVL.

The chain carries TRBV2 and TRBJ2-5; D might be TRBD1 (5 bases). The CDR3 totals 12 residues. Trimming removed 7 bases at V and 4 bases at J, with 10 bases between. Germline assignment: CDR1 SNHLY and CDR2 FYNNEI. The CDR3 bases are TGTGCCAGCACCGCAGGGTTAGAGACCCAGTACTTC. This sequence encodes CASTAGLETQYF.

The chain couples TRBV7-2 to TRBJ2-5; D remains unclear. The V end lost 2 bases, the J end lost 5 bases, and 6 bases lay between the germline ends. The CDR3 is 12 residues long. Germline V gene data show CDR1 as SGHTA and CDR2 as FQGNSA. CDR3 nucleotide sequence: TGTGCCAGCAGCTTAACGGTGGAGACCCAGTACTTC. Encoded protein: CASSLTVETQYF.

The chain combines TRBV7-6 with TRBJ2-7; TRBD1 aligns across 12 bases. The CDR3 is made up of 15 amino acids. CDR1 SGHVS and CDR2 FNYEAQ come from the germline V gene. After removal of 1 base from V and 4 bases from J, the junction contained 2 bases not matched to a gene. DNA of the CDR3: TGTGCCAGCAGCTTAGTGGGACAGGGGGCGTACGAGCAGTACTTC. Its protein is CASSLVGQGAYEQYF.

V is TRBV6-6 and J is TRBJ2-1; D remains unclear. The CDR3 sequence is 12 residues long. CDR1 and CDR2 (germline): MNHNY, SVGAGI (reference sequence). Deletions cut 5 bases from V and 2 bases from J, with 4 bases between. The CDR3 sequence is CASSQAYNEQFF. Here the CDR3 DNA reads TGTGCCAGCAGTCAAGCCTACAATGAGCAGTTCTTC.

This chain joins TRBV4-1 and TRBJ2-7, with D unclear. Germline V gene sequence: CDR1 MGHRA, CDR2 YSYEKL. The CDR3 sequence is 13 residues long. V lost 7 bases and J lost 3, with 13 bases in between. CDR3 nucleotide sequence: TGCGCCAGCAAGTCCCCATACGGCTACGAGCAGTACTTC. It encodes CASKSPYGYEQYF.

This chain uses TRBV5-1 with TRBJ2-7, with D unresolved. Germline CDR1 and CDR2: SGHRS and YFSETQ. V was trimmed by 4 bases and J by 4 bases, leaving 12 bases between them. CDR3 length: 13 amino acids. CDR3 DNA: TGCGCCAGCAGCCCGCCTGGAGCATACGAGCAGTACTTC. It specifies CASSPPGAYEQYF.

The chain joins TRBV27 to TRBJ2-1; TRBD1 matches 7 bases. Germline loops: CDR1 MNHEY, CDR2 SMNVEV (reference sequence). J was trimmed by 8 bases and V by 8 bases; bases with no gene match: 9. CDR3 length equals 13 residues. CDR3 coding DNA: TGTGCCAGCTGGTCAGGGGGTTCTGATGAGCAGTTCTTC. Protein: CASWSGGSDEQFF.

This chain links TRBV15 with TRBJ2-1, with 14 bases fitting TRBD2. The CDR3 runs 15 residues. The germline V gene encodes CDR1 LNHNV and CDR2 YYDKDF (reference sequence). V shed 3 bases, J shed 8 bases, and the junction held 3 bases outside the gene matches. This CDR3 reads CATSRTSGGAHEQFF. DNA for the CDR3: TGTGCCACCAGCAGGACTAGCGGGGGGGCCCATGAGCAGTTCTTC.

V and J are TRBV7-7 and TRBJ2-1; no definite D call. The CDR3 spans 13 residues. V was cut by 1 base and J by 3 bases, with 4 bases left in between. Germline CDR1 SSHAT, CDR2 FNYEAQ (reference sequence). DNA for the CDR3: TGTGCCAGCAGCTTAGGACTCTACAATGAGCAGTTCTTC. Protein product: CASSLGLYNEQFF.

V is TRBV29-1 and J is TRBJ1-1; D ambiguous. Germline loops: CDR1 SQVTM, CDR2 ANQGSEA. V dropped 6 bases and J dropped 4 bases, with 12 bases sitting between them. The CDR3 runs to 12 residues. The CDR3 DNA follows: TGCAGCGTCCAGCGGGGAGGCACTGAAGCTTTCTTT. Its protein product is CSVQRGGTEAFF.

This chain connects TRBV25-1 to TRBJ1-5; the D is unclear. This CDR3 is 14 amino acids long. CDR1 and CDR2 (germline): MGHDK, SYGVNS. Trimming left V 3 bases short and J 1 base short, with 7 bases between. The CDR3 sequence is CASSELLSNQPQHF. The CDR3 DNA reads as TGTGCCAGCAGTGAGCTGCTGAGCAATCAGCCCCAGCATTTT.

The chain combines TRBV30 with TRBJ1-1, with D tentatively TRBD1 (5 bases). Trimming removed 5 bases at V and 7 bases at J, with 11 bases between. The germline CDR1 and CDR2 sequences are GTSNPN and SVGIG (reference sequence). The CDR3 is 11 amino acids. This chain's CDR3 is CAWGTAGEAFF. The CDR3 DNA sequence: TGTGCCTGGGGGACGGCCGGTGAAGCTTTCTTT.

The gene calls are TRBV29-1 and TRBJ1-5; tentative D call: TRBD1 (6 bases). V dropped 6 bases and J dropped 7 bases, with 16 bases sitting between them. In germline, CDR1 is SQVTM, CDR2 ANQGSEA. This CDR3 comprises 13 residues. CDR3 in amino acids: CSVRDTAGQPQHF. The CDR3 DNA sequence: TGCAGCGTGAGGGACACCGCGGGACAGCCCCAGCATTTT.

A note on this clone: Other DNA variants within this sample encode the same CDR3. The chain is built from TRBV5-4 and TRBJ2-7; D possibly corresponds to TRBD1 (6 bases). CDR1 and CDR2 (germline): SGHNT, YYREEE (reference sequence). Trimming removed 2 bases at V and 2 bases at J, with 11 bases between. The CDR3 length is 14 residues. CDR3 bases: TGTGCCAGCAGCTTTGGGCAGGGGACCTACGAGCAGTACTTC. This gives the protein CASSFGQGTYEQYF.

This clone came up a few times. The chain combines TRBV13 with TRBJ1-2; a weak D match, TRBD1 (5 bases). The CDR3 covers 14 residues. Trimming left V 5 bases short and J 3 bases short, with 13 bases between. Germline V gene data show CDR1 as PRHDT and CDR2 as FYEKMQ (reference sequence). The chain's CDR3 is CASSPEEGHYGYTF. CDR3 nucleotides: TGTGCCAGCAGCCCCGAGGAGGGACACTATGGCTACACCTTC.

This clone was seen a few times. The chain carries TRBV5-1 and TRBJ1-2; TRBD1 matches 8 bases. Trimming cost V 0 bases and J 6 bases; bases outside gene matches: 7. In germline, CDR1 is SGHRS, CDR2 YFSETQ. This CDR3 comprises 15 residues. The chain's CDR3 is CASSLGQGASNGYTF. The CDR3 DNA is TGCGCCAGCAGCTTGGGGCAGGGGGCATCGAATGGCTACACCTTC. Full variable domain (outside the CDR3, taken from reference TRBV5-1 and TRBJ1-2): KAGVTQTPRYLIKTRGQQVTLSCSPISGHRSVSWYQQTPGQGLQFLFEYFSETQRNKGNFPGRFSGRQFSNSRSEMNVSTLELGDSALYLCASSLGQGASNGYTFGSGTRLTVV.

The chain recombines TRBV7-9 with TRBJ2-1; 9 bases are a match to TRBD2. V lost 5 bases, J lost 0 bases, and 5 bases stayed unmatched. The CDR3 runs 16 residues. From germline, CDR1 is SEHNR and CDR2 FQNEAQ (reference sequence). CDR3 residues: CASSDERGASYNEQFF. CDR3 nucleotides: TGTGCCAGCAGCGACGAGCGGGGGGCCTCCTACAATGAGCAGTTCTTC. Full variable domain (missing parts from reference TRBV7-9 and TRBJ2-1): DTGVSQNPRHKITKRGQNVTFRCDPISEHNRLYWYRQTLGQGPEFLTYFQNEAQLEKSRLLSDRFSAERPKGSFSTLEIQRTEQGDSAMYLCASSDERGASYNEQFFGPGTRLTVL.

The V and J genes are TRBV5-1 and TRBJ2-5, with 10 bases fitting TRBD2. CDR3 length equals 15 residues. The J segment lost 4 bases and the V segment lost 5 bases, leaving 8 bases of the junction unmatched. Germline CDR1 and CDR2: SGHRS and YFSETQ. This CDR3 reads CASSNSASGGETQYF. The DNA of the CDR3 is TGCGCCAGCAGTAATTCCGCTAGCGGGGGAGAGACCCAGTACTTC.

For the CDR3, the DNA is TGTGCCAGCAGCCAAGAGGCGCAGGGGGCAACTGAAGCTTTCTTT. It is translated as CASSQEAQGATEAFF. The rearrangement joins TRBV4-2 to TRBJ1-1, with 8 bases that match TRBD1. The CDR3 totals 15 residues. The V gene end was trimmed by 0 bases and the J gene end by 5 bases; junction bases not matched to a gene: 5. Germline V gene sequence: CDR1 LGHNA, CDR2 YNFKEQ.

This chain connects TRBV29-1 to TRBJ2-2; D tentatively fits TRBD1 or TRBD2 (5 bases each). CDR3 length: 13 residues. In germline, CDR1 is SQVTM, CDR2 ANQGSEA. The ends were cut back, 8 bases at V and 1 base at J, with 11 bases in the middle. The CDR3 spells CSSRDGNTGELFF. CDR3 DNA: TGCAGCTCAAGGGACGGGAACACCGGGGAGCTGTTTTTT.

The CDR3 spells CASSQVSTVTEAFF. In nucleotides, the CDR3 is TGCGCCAGCAGCCAAGTTAGTACGGTGACTGAAGCTTTCTTT. The chain joins TRBV4-1 to TRBJ1-1, with D unclear. The CDR3 extends over 14 amino acids. Germline V gene sequence: CDR1 MGHRA, CDR2 YSYEKL. The V end was cut by 1 base, the J end by 5 bases, with 11 bases between.

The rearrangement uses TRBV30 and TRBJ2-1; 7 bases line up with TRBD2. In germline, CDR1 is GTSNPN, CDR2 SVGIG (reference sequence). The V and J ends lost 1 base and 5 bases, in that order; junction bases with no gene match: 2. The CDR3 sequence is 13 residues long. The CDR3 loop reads CAWSDLADNEQFF. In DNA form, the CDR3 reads TGTGCCTGGAGTGATCTAGCGGACAATGAGCAGTTCTTC.

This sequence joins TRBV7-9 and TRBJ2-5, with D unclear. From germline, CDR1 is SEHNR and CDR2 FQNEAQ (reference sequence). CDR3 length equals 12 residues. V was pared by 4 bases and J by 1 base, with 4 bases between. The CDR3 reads CASSSSQETQYF. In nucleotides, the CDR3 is TGTGCCAGCAGCTCCAGCCAAGAGACCCAGTACTTC.

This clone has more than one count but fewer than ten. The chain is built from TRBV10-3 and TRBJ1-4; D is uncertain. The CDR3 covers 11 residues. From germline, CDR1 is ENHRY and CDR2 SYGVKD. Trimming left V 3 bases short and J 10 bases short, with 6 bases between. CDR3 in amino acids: CAISDWGKLFF. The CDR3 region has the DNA TGTGCCATCAGTGATTGGGGAAAACTGTTTTTT.

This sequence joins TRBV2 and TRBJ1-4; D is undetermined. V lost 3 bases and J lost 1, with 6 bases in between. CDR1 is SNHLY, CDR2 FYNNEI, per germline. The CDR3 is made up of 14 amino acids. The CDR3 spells CASSDQLTNEKLFF. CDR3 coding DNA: TGTGCCAGCAGTGACCAATTAACTAATGAAAAACTGTTTTTT.

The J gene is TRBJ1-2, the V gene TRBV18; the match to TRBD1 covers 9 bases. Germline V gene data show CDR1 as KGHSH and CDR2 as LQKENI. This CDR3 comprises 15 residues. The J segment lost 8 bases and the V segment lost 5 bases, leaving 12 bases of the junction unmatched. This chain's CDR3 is CASSAGDRAQRGYTF. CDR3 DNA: TGTGCCAGCTCAGCCGGGGACAGGGCTCAGCGGGGCTACACCTTC.

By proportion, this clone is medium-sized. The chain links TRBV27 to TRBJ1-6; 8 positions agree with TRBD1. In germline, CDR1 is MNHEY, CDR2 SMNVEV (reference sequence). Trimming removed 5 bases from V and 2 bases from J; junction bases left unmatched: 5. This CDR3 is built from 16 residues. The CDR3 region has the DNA TGTGCCAGCAGTCAAGGACAGGGAACCTATAATTCACCCCTCCACTTT. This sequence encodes CASSQGQGTYNSPLHF.